Each of the 18 T cell receptor beta chains below was sequenced from the same sample in a study of blood T cell repertoires in COVID-19. Sequenced by immunoSEQ multiplex PCR; TCRdb stores in-frame clones only, minus some. Of 300,000 to 400,000 clones in the sample, 85% are singletons; the top ten hold around 1.8%. Sequencing was performed on PBMCs or T cells enriched from blood (not recorded which). The receptor set was obtained from a woman younger than 45 who had been exposed to COVID-19.

The chain uses TRBV2 and TRBJ2-5; the D gene is possibly TRBD2 (6 bases). The CDR3 has 12 residues. Germline lookup yields CDR1 SNHLY and CDR2 FYNNEI. V was shortened by 6 bases and J by 3 bases, with 8 bases between the two germline ends. The CDR3 reads CASRASEETQYF. The CDR3 bases are TGTGCCAGCAGAGCTAGCGAAGAGACCCAGTACTTC.

V and J are TRBV6-6 and TRBJ1-4; D perhaps matches TRBD1 (6 bases). The CDR3 has 14 amino acids. The germline V gene encodes CDR1 MNHNY and CDR2 SVGAGI (reference sequence). The V end lost 3 bases, the J end lost 8 bases, and 13 bases lay between the germline ends. CDR3 DNA sequence: TGTGCCAGCAGTTATCAACAGGGTAACGAAAAACTGTTTTTT. Amino acids: CASSYQQGNEKLFF.

CDR3 sequence: CASSIGQPQETQYF. Here the CDR3 DNA reads TGTGCCAGTAGTATAGGACAGCCCCAAGAGACCCAGTACTTC. The genes are TRBV19 and TRBJ2-5; a possible D gene is TRBD1 (5 bases). Trimming shortened V by 1 base and J by 1 base, and 7 bases separated the two germline ends. CDR1 LNHDA and CDR2 SQIVND come from the germline V gene (reference sequence). This CDR3 comprises 14 residues.

The chain combines TRBV30 with TRBJ2-3, with TRBD2 matching over 8 bases. This CDR3 spans 15 amino acids. Trimming at V came to 3 bases and at J to 1 base, leaving 6 bases not matched to a gene. The germline gives CDR1 GTSNPN, CDR2 SVGIG (reference sequence). This CDR3 is CAWSFGAGGTDTQYF. CDR3 DNA sequence: TGTGCCTGGAGCTTTGGAGCGGGAGGCACAGATACGCAGTATTTT.

The chain links TRBV7-2 to TRBJ1-1, with 7 bases aligning to TRBD1. V gave up 5 bases and J gave up 4 bases; unmatched junction bases: 7. The germline V gene has CDR1 SGHTA and CDR2 FQGNSA. This CDR3 contains 14 residues. The CDR3 nucleotides are TGTGCCAGCAGCCTACAGGGGACCCTCACTGAAGCTTTCTTT. As protein: CASSLQGTLTEAFF.

The chain employs TRBV5-4 and TRBJ2-3, with D perhaps matching TRBD1 (6 bases). Trimming pared 4 bases from V and 5 bases from J, leaving 17 bases between. The germline gives CDR1 SGHNT, CDR2 YYREEE (reference sequence). The CDR3 spans 15 residues. Written as DNA, the CDR3 is TGTGCCAGCAGCGTATACAGGGTCCTCGGAGATACGCAGTATTTT. This translates into CASSVYRVLGDTQYF.

This chain links TRBV9 with TRBJ2-2; D is undetermined. The CDR3 is 13 amino acids. From germline, CDR1 is SGDLS and CDR2 YYNGEE. Trimming took 0 bases from V and 4 from J, leaving 4 bases between them. Here the CDR3 DNA reads TGTGCCAGCAGCGTAGTTAGCACCGGGGAGCTGTTTTTT. This codes for CASSVVSTGELFF.

The rearrangement joins TRBV3-1 (or the pseudogene TRBV3-2) to TRBJ2-3, with D possibly being TRBD2 (5 bases). This CDR3 spans 13 amino acids. Trimming cost V 6 bases and J 8 bases, with 15 bases left between them. The V gene's germline CDR1 is LGHDT and CDR2 YNNKEL (reference sequence). CDR3 region: CASRRDLLGTQYF. The CDR3 DNA sequence: TGTGCCAGCAGGAGGGATCTCCTCGGTACGCAGTATTTT.

The chain couples TRBV5-4 to TRBJ2-3; D is unresolved. The CDR3 totals 11 residues. Germline lookup yields CDR1 SGHNT and CDR2 YYREEE (reference sequence). The V end lost 4 bases, the J end lost 3 bases, and 3 bases lay between the germline ends. Here the CDR3 DNA reads TGTGCCAGCAGCGCGACAGATACGCAGTATTTT. Its translation: CASSATDTQYF.

Points on this clone: Other DNA sequences in the same sample also yield this CDR3. The rearrangement uses TRBV5-1 and TRBJ1-1, with 9 bases fitting TRBD1. The germline V gene encodes CDR1 SGHRS and CDR2 YFSETQ. The CDR3 contains 14 residues. V lost 4 bases to trimming and J lost 4 bases; unmatched junction nucleotides: 5. The CDR3, as DNA: TGCGCCAGCAGCCTGGACAGGGGAGGCACTGAAGCTTTCTTT. As protein: CASSLDRGGTEAFF.

V and J are TRBV30 and TRBJ1-1; TRBD1 is a possible D gene (5 bases). V lost 0 bases, J lost 0 bases, and 8 bases lay in between. CDR3 size: 14 residues. Per germline, CDR1 GTSNPN and CDR2 SVGIG (reference sequence). CDR3 loop: CAWSVHRMNTEAFF. In nucleotides, the CDR3 is TGTGCCTGGAGTGTACACAGGATGAACACTGAAGCTTTCTTT.

The V gene is TRBV7-2, the J gene TRBJ2-1, with TRBD2 matching over 8 bases. The CDR3 has 16 residues. CDR1 is SGHTA and CDR2 is FQGNSA in the germline V gene. V was clipped by 5 bases and J by 2 bases; unmatched bases: 8. The CDR3 loop is CASSLGGDPAYNEQFF. The CDR3 nucleotides read TGTGCCAGCAGCCTCGGGGGGGACCCAGCCTACAATGAGCAGTTCTTC.

The genes are TRBV7-2 and TRBJ1-1, with D perhaps matching TRBD1 (5 bases). Germline CDR1 is SGHTA and CDR2 is FQGNSA. This CDR3 contains 13 residues. The V gene lost 6 bases and the J gene lost 1 base, with 9 bases spanning the gap. This chain's CDR3 is CASRLTGNTEAFF. The DNA for the CDR3 is TGTGCCAGCAGACTCACAGGGAACACTGAAGCTTTCTTT.

This chain links TRBV27 with TRBJ2-2, with 10 nucleotides matching TRBD1. The CDR3 spans 17 residues. CDR1 is MNHEY, CDR2 SMNVEV, per germline (reference sequence). The V segment lost 5 bases and the J segment 3 bases; nucleotides outside the gene matches: 9. The CDR3 DNA sequence: TGTGCCAGCAGTCCCCGCCCCGGGACAGGGGACACCGGGGAGCTGTTTTTT. Protein: CASSPRPGTGDTGELFF.

CDR3 loop: CASSPLLTGKETQYF. As DNA, the CDR3 is TGTGCCAGCAGTCCATTATTGACAGGGAAAGAGACCCAGTACTTC. The J gene is TRBJ2-5, the V gene TRBV2; 7 nucleotides line up with TRBD1. There are 15 residues in the CDR3. Germline CDR1 SNHLY, CDR2 FYNNEI. V was clipped by 5 bases and J by 3 bases; unmatched bases: 9. Using reference TRBV2 and TRBJ2-5 for the parts outside the CDR3, the full variable domain is EPEVTQTPSHQVTQMGQEVILRCVPISNHLYFYWYRQILGQKVEFLVSFYNNEISEKSEIFDDQFSVERPDGSNFTLKIRSTKLEDSAMYFCASSPLLTGKETQYFGPGTRLLVL.

The chain joins TRBV4-1 to TRBJ1-2, with 8 bases identical to TRBD1. Germline V gene data show CDR1 as MGHRA and CDR2 as YSYEKL. After removal of 7 bases from V and 6 bases from J, the junction contained 19 bases not matched to a gene. The CDR3 covers 17 residues. In DNA form, the CDR3 reads TGCGCCAGCATGGCGTACGTTCATCAGGGGGCAAATGATGGCTACACCTTC. It is translated as CASMAYVHQGANDGYTF.

This clone was detected only once. An end of the junction does not agree with germline; a read error may underlie this. The chain links TRBV7-8 to TRBJ2-3, with TRBD1 as a possible D gene (6 bases). Germline loops: CDR1 SGHVS, CDR2 FQNEAQ. The CDR3 sequence is 14 residues long. The chain's CDR3 is CASSGTRDTNTQYF. CDR3 nucleotide sequence: TGTGCCAGCAGCGGAACCCGGGACACAAATACGCAGTATTTT.

This clone has a single count. The chain couples TRBV3-1 (or the pseudogene TRBV3-2) to TRBJ2-2; D gene uncertain. CDR1 LGHDT and CDR2 YNNKEL come from the germline V gene (reference sequence). This CDR3 is built from 14 residues. V was pared by 4 bases and J by 1 base, with 7 bases between. This chain's CDR3 is CASSPRMNTGELFF. For the CDR3, the DNA is TGTGCCAGCAGCCCGCGGATGAACACCGGGGAGCTGTTTTTT.